One and the same sample provided the 19 T cell receptor beta chains below, sequenced in a study of a mutant IDH1 vaccine in newly diagnosed glioma. No antigen is known for these receptors. TCRdb's table, derived via immunoSEQ multiplex PCR, lists solely in-frame clones and lacks some. The sample has 25,000 to 35,000 clones, about 89% seen once. The time point is: week 5, during vaccination. The vaccine gave 300 ug of a 20-mer mutant IDH1 peptide subcutaneously per dose. Sequenced here: PBMCs, sampled from a glioma patient whose treatment included an IDH1 peptide vaccine. The origin of the receptors is a man aged 18 to 30 with glioma.

The CDR3 loop is CASSPPRASTREYF. The DNA for the CDR3 is TGTGCCAGCAGTCCCCCGAGAGCGTCTACGAGGGAGTACTTC. The J gene is TRBJ2-7, the V gene TRBV28; D perhaps matches TRBD2 (5 bases). The CDR3 loop spans 14 amino acids. V was trimmed by 5 bases and J by 11 bases, leaving 22 bases between them. In germline, CDR1 is MDHEN, CDR2 SYDVKM.

The chain uses TRBV4-2 and TRBJ1-4; possibly TRBD1 for D (5 bases). This CDR3 spans 14 amino acids. CDR1 is LGHNA and CDR2 is YNFKEQ in the germline V gene. Deletions cut 4 bases from V and 8 bases from J, with 14 bases between. CDR3 in amino acids: CASSLGEGGEKLFF. As DNA, the CDR3 is TGTGCCAGCAGCCTAGGGGAGGGAGGAGAAAAACTGTTTTTT.

This clone was observed once. V usage is TRBV7-2 and J usage is TRBJ2-5; D remains ambiguous. The CDR3 has 12 residues. Germline CDR1 reads SGHTA; CDR2 reads FQGNSA. The ends were cut back, 0 bases at V and 4 bases at J, with 3 bases in the middle. The CDR3 DNA reads as TGTGCCAGCAGCTTAGCGGGAGAGACCCAGTACTTC. Protein: CASSLAGETQYF.

V and J are TRBV27 and TRBJ2-3, with D possibly being TRBD2 (6 bases). Germline CDR1 is MNHEY and CDR2 is SMNVEV (reference sequence). The CDR3 is 17 amino acids. The V and J ends lost 0 bases and 0 bases respectively, with 13 bases between them. In DNA, the CDR3 is TGTGCCAGCAGTTTATCGAGCGGGCAGTCTAGCACAGATACGCAGTATTTT. Its translation: CASSLSSGQSSTDTQYF.

This clone was detected only a few times. This sequence joins TRBV14 and TRBJ2-7; D gene uncertain. V was trimmed by 4 bases and J by 2 bases, leaving 6 bases between them. Germline V gives CDR1 SGHDN, CDR2 FVKESK. The length of the CDR3 is 12 residues. DNA of the CDR3: TGTGCCAGCAGCCTCAGCGCCTACGAGCAGTACTTC. Encoded protein: CASSLSAYEQYF.

The CDR3 region is CASSPGQITGELFF. The CDR3 bases are TGTGCCAGCAGCCCGGGGCAGATTACCGGGGAGCTGTTTTTT. V is TRBV11-2 and J is TRBJ2-2; D is tentatively TRBD1 or TRBD2 (5 bases each). V was clipped by 5 bases and J by 5 bases, with 12 bases between them. Germline V gene lookup returns CDR1 SGHAT and CDR2 FQNNGV. This CDR3 spans 14 amino acids.

This sequence joins TRBV30 and TRBJ1-1, with D possibly matching TRBD1 (5 bases). Trimming pared 2 bases from V and 6 bases from J, leaving 10 bases between. This CDR3 contains 12 residues. Germline values: CDR1 GTSNPN, CDR2 SVGIG (reference sequence). CDR3 bases: TGTGCCTGGAGTCCCGGGACCCCTGAAGCTTTCTTT. Translating it yields CAWSPGTPEAFF.

This chain uses TRBV29-1 with TRBJ2-3; D is ambiguous. Germline CDR1 SQVTM, CDR2 ANQGSEA. This CDR3 has 10 residues. The V end lost 8 bases, the J end lost 3 bases, and 6 bases lay between the germline ends. In nucleotides, the CDR3 is TGCAGCATCCATACAGATACGCAGTATTTT. As protein: CSIHTDTQYF.

The V gene is TRBV19, the J gene TRBJ1-1; 7 positions match TRBD1. The CDR3 has 13 amino acids. Per germline, CDR1 LNHDA and CDR2 SQIVND (reference sequence). The V and J ends lost 5 bases and 7 bases, in that order; junction bases with no gene match: 7. The CDR3 region is CASSETGWGEAFF. In nucleotides, the CDR3 is TGTGCCAGTAGTGAGACAGGGTGGGGTGAAGCTTTCTTT.

This chain uses TRBV5-1 with TRBJ2-3; no definite D call. The V gene lost 5 bases and the J gene lost 1 base, with 8 bases spanning the gap. In germline, CDR1 is SGHRS, CDR2 YFSETQ. This CDR3 contains 13 residues. The DNA for the CDR3 is TGCGCCAGCAGTCAGGACCGCACAGATACGCAGTATTTT. Translated: CASSQDRTDTQYF.

The chain carries TRBV5-6 and TRBJ1-6; D remains ambiguous. Germline V gives CDR1 SGHDT, CDR2 YYEEEE. The CDR3 sequence is 13 residues long. Trimming shortened V by 1 base and J by 7 bases, and 6 bases separated the two germline ends. The CDR3 region has the DNA TGTGCCAGCAGCTTGCGGGCGAATTCACCCCTCCACTTT. Protein product: CASSLRANSPLHF.

This chain joins TRBV9 and TRBJ1-1; D is uncertain. V shed 0 bases and J shed 0 bases, with 3 bases lying between them. Germline V gives CDR1 SGDLS, CDR2 YYNGEE. This CDR3 region has 13 residues. The CDR3 reads CASSVEMNTEAFF. The CDR3 DNA follows: TGTGCCAGCAGCGTAGAAATGAACACTGAAGCTTTCTTT.

This clone has a single count. The V and J genes are TRBV7-2 and TRBJ2-2; 12 nucleotides agree with TRBD2. CDR3 size: 15 residues. J lost 6 bases, V lost 4 bases, and 3 bases had no gene match. The germline gives CDR1 SGHTA, CDR2 FQGNSA. The CDR3 region is CASSSWTSGAGELFF. DNA of the CDR3: TGTGCCAGCAGCTCCTGGACTAGCGGGGCCGGGGAGCTGTTTTTT. Combining the CDR3 with reference TRBV7-2 and TRBJ2-2 gives the whole variable domain GAGVSQSPSNKVTEKGKDVELRCDPISGHTALYWYRQSLGQGLEFLIYFQGNSAPDKSGLPSDRFSAERTGGSVSTLTIQRTQQEDSAVYLCASSSWTSGAGELFFGEGSRLTVL.

The table lists this clone with a count of one. Here the CDR3 reads CASSYEPGPAGTQYF. The CDR3 region has the DNA TGTGCCAGCAGTTACGAACCGGGCCCCGCGGGGACCCAGTACTTC. The chain joins TRBV6-5 to TRBJ2-5; tentatively, D is TRBD2 (5 bases). CDR3 length: 15 residues. Trimming pared 2 bases from V and 7 bases from J, leaving 17 bases between. CDR1 is MNHEY, CDR2 SVGAGI, per germline.

CDR3 loop: CATKGLAGPRQYF. CDR3 DNA: TGTGCCACCAAGGGACTAGCGGGACCAAGGCAGTACTTC. J is TRBJ2-7 and V is TRBV6-6; 13 nucleotides align to TRBD2. Germline V gene lookup returns CDR1 MNHNY and CDR2 SVGAGI (reference sequence). V lost 10 bases, J lost 9 bases, and 9 bases stayed unmatched. The CDR3 is made up of 13 amino acids.

This chain links TRBV30 with TRBJ2-7; tentatively, D is TRBD1 or TRBD2 (5 bases each). Trimming removed 5 bases at V and 3 bases at J, with 20 bases between. The CDR3 sequence is 15 residues long. Germline values: CDR1 GTSNPN, CDR2 SVGIG (reference sequence). This chain's CDR3 is CAWGVLRREIYEQYF. DNA for the CDR3: TGTGCCTGGGGCGTCCTGCGCAGGGAGATCTACGAGCAGTACTTC.

The gene calls are TRBV30 and TRBJ2-1, with 14 bases matching TRBD2. The CDR3 has 14 residues. The germline gives CDR1 GTSNPN, CDR2 SVGIG (reference sequence). Losses at the gene ends were 0 bases for V and 11 bases for J; bases not matched to a gene: 3. Here the CDR3 reads CAWSVGLAGAKQFF. Written as DNA, the CDR3 is TGTGCCTGGAGTGTGGGACTAGCGGGAGCAAAGCAGTTCTTC.

The chain combines TRBV7-2 with TRBJ2-1; unclear D gene. Trimming took 1 base from V and 6 from J, leaving 4 bases between them. The CDR3 totals 12 residues. The V gene's germline CDR1 is SGHTA and CDR2 FQGNSA. The CDR3 DNA sequence: TGTGCCAGCAGCTTAGACCCCAATGAGCAGTTCTTC. It is translated as CASSLDPNEQFF. Complete variable domain (other parts from reference TRBV7-2 and TRBJ2-1): GAGVSQSPSNKVTEKGKDVELRCDPISGHTALYWYRQSLGQGLEFLIYFQGNSAPDKSGLPSDRFSAERTGGSVSTLTIQRTQQEDSAVYLCASSLDPNEQFFGPGTRLTVL.

The V and J genes are TRBV29-1 and TRBJ1-2; 9 nucleotides line up with TRBD1. This CDR3 is 15 amino acids long. Germline V gene data show CDR1 as SQVTM and CDR2 as ANQGSEA. Trimming took 2 bases from V and 3 from J; bases not matched to a gene: 7. The CDR3 bases are TGCAGCGTTGAAAGCCGGGACAGGGACTACTATGGCTACACCTTC. Its protein is CSVESRDRDYYGYTF.